The present TCR beta chain was sequenced within a study of T cell responses to AZD1222 COVID-19 vaccine. Study-wide results and limits: Possibly, clonal diversity was underestimated; donors were largely white British and included more females. There were repertoire samples only from the period after the peak T cell response. Just six AZD1222 recipients were seropositive at baseline.

It was second doses at about 4 or about 12 weeks that were pooled. Some clones are missing from TCRdb's copy, which holds only in-frame ones; the method was immunoSEQ multiplex PCR. The sample includes 60,000 to 75,000 clones, about 80% seen only once; the top ten take about 6%. Worth noting for this clone: Its antigen remains unidentified.

The CDR3 covers 16 residues. The chain recombines TRBV21-1 with TRBJ1-2. TRBV21-1 is flagged as a pseudogene. The TCR sequence derives from an adult who received the AZD1222 COVID-19 vaccine. Material: peripheral blood, obtained 28 days after the second AZD1222 dose. The CDR3 bases are TGTGCCAGCAGCGAACCCCGCGGGGGACAGCCCTATGGCTACACCTTC. Translated: CASSEPRGGQPYGYTF.